Following are 7 T cell receptor beta chains from one sample sequenced in a study of blood T cell repertoires in COVID-19 (dated by TCRdb to 2018 to 2020). Library preparation was by the immunoSEQ multiplex PCR assay. TCRdb stores this immuneACCESS table with in-frame sequences only. Part of the clones is absent; in the studies checked, under half of the shortfall reflects unresolved V genes, and no reason is known for the rest. The sample yields about 240,000 clones; more than 75% were counted once. The ten largest clones take up less than 4% of the sample. Sequencing used PBMCs or T cells enriched from blood (not recorded which). These receptor sequences come from a woman aged 40 to 55 with acute COVID-19.

The CDR3 nucleotides are TGTGCCAGCAGTTTCTTGGGGACTAGCGGGAGACAAGAGACCCAGTACTTC. This gives the protein CASSFLGTSGRQETQYF. The chain joins TRBV5-6 to TRBJ2-5; 14 nucleotides line up with TRBD2. Trimming cost V 5 bases and J 2 bases; bases outside gene matches: 8. From germline, CDR1 is SGHDT and CDR2 YYEEEE. CDR3 size: 17 residues.

V and J are TRBV25-1 and TRBJ1-5, with D possibly being TRBD1 (5 bases). The CDR3 runs 14 residues. CDR1 MGHDK and CDR2 SYGVNS come from the germline V gene. Trimming shortened V by 3 bases and J by 4 bases, and 10 bases separated the two germline ends. The CDR3 spells CASSETEWNQPQHF. Written as DNA, the CDR3 is TGTGCCAGCAGTGAGACAGAGTGGAATCAGCCCCAGCATTTT.

The rearrangement joins TRBV11-1 to TRBJ1-2, with TRBD1 as a possible D gene (5 bases). With 4 bases removed from V and 5 bases from J, the gap between germline ends came to 8 bases. The CDR3 loop spans 12 amino acids. The germline V gene has CDR1 SGHAT and CDR2 FQDESV (reference sequence). This CDR3 is CASSSQDYGYTF. CDR3 nucleotide sequence: TGTGCCAGCAGCTCACAGGATTATGGCTACACCTTC.

The count of this clone is one. The rearrangement links TRBV12-3 or TRBV12-4 to TRBJ2-2; tentatively, D is TRBD2 (7 bases). Trimming left V 6 bases short and J 9 bases short, with 14 bases between. The CDR3 has 13 residues. The CDR3 DNA reads TGTGCCAGCAGAGGGGGAGGGTCGCGGGAGCTGTTTTTT. Encoded protein: CASRGGGSRELFF.

The chain links TRBV29-1 to TRBJ2-1; 7 bases map to TRBD2. This CDR3 is built from 15 residues. Per germline, CDR1 SQVTM and CDR2 ANQGSEA. The V gene end was trimmed by 1 base and the J gene end by 0 bases; junction bases not matched to a gene: 3. CDR3 sequence (DNA): TGCAGCGTTGAAGGCCGGGGGGACTCCTACAATGAGCAGTTCTTC. Translation: CSVEGRGDSYNEQFF.

This sequence joins TRBV5-4 and TRBJ2-7, with 11 positions matching TRBD2. Germline values: CDR1 SGHNT, CDR2 YYREEE (reference sequence). After removal of 5 bases from V and 4 bases from J, the junction contained 14 bases not matched to a gene. This CDR3 has 17 residues. The CDR3 region is CASSLWTSGPILYEQYF. In nucleotides, the CDR3 is TGTGCCAGCAGTCTTTGGACTAGCGGGCCGATTCTGTACGAGCAGTACTTC. Variable domain in full (rest from reference TRBV5-4 and TRBJ2-7): ETGVTQSPTHLIKTRGQQVTLRCSSQSGHNTVSWYQQALGQGPQFIFQYYREEENGRGNFPPRFSGLQFPNYSSELNVNALELDDSALYLCASSLWTSGPILYEQYFGPGTRLTVT.

This rearrangement joins TRBV5-4 to TRBJ2-7; 9 positions match TRBD1. Trimming took 2 bases from V and 5 from J; bases not matched to a gene: 5. Germline values: CDR1 SGHNT, CDR2 YYREEE (reference sequence). The CDR3 has 14 amino acids. In nucleotides, the CDR3 is TGTGCCAGCAGCTTCGGACAGGGGAGGGACGAGCAGTACTTC. This codes for CASSFGQGRDEQYF.